This TCR beta chain was recovered during a study of regulatory T cells in long-lasting Graves disease. Points from the study as a whole: Newly diagnosed disease favored TRBV20-1 and TRBJ2-1 over persistent disease. The analysis examined peripheral blood only and excluded thyroid tissue. Among the persistent patients, 2,500 to 3,000 public clonotypes were shared, more than the 950 to 1,000 shared among new patients.

As to time point: persistent/refractory GD, antithyroid drugs over 5 years with positive TRAb. Researchers made the TCR library from RNA that was extracted from PBMCs. Patients met American Thyroid Association criteria for Graves' disease. CDR3-region Arm-PCR and iRepertoire HTBI primers produced the TCR beta libraries. TCRdb reanalysed the multiplex PCR reads using MiXCR and keeps one entry per CDR3 protein. The data show approximately 360,000 distinct CDR3 sequences, with 23% seen just once and around 30% held by the top ten. Remarks on this clonotype: Its antigen is still unknown.

The length of the CDR3 is 17 residues. The V segment lost 8 bases and the J segment 7 bases; nucleotides outside the gene matches: 20. In germline, CDR1 is MNHEY, CDR2 SMNVEV (reference sequence). This material consisted of peripheral blood mononuclear cells (PBMCs), taken when the disease was refractory, from a patient treated with antithyroid drugs. The sequence came from a woman in her 40s with Graves disease. The chain carries TRBV27 and TRBJ2-7; 10 bases align to TRBD1. The CDR3 DNA reads as TGTGCCAGCGGTTCCCCGGCCGCCAGACAGGGGGCAAGGGAGCAGTACTTC. It is translated as CASGSPAARQGAREQYF.